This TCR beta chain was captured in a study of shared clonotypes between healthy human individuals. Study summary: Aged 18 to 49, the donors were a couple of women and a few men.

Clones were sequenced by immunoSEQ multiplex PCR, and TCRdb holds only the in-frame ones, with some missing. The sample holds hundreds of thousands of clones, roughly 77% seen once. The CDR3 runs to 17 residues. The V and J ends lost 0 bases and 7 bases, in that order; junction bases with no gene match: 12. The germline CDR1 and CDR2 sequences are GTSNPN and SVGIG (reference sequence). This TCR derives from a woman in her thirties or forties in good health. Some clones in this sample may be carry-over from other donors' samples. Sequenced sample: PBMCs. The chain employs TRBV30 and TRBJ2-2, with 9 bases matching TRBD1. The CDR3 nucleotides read TGTGCCTGGAGTGTTTATCCCGGGACAGGGTTGGGCGGGGAGCTGTTTTTT. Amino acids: CAWSVYPGTGLGGELFF. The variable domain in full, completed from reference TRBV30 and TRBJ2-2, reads SQTIHQWPATLVQPVGSPLSLECTVEGTSNPNLYWYRQAAGRGLQLLFYSVGIGQISSEVPQNLSASRPQDRQFILSSKKLLLSDSGFYLCAWSVYPGTGLGGELFFGEGSRLTVL.